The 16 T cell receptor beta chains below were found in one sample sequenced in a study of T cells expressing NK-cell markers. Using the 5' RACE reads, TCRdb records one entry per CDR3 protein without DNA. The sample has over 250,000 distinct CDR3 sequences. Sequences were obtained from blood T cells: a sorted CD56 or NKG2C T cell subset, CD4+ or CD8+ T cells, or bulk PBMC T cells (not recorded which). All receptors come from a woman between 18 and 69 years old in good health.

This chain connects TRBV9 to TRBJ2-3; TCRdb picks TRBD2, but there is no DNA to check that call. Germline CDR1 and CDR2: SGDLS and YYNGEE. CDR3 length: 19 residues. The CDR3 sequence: CASSVGLAGGSLGTDTQYF.

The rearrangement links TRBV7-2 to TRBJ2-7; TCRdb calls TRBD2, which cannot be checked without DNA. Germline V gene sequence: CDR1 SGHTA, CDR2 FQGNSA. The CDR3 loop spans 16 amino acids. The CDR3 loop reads CASSLRRPFDSYEQYF.

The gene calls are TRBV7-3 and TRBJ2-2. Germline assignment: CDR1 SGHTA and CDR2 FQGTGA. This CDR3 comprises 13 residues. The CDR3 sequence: CASSPARTGELFF. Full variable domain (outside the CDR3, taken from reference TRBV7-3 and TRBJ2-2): GAGVSQTPSNKVTEKGKYVELRCDPISGHTALYWYRQSLGQGPEFLIYFQGTGAADDSGLPNDRFFAVRPEGSVSTLKIQRTERGDSAVYLCASSPARTGELFFGEGSRLTVL.

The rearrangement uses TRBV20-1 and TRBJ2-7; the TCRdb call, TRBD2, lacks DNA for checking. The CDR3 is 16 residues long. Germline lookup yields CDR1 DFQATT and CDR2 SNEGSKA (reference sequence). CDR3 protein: CSARVGASGRAYEQYF.

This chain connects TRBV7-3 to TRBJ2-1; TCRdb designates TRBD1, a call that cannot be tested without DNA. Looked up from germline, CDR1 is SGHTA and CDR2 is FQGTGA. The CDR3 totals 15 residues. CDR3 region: CASSFSGASYNEQFF. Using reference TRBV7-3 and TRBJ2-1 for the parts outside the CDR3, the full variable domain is GAGVSQTPSNKVTEKGKYVELRCDPISGHTALYWYRQSLGQGPEFLIYFQGTGAADDSGLPNDRFFAVRPEGSVSTLKIQRTERGDSAVYLCASSFSGASYNEQFFGPGTRLTVL.

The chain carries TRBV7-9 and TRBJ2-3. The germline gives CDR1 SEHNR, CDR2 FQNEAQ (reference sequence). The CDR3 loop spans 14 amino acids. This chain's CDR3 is CASNLAGLMDTQYF.

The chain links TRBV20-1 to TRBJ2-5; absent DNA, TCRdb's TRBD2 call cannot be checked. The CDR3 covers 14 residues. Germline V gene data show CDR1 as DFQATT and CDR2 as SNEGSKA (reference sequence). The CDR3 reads CSADRGGAEETQYF.

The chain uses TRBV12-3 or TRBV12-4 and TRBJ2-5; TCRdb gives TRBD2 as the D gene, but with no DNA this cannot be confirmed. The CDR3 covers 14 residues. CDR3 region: CASSLLANQETQYF.

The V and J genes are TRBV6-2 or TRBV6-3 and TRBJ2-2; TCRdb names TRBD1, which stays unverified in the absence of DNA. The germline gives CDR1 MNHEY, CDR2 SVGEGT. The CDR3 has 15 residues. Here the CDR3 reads CASSQRQANTGELFF.

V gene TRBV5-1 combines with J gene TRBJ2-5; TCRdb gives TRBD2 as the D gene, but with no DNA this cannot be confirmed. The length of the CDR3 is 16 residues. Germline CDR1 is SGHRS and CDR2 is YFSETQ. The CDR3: CASSLISGLRQETQYF.

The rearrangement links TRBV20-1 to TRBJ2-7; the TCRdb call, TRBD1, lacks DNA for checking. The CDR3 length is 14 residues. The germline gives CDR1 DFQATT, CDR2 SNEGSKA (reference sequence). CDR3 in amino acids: CSARAGMGTYEQYF.

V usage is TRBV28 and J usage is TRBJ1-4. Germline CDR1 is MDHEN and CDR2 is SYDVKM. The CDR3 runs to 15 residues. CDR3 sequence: CASGPTGGGREKLFF. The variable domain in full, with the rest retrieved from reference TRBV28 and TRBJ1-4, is DVKVTQSSRYLVKRTGEKVFLECVQDMDHENMFWYRQDPGLGLRLIYFSYDVKMKEKGDIPEGYSVSREKKERFSLILESASTNQTSMYLCASGPTGGGREKLFFGSGTQLSVL.

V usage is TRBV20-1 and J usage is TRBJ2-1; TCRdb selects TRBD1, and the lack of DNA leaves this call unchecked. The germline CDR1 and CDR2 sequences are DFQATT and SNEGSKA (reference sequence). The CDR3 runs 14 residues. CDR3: CSATARSSYNEQFF.

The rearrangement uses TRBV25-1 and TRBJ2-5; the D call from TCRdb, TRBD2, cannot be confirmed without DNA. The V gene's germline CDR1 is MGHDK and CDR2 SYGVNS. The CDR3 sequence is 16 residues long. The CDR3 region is CASSEYRGLVRETQYF.

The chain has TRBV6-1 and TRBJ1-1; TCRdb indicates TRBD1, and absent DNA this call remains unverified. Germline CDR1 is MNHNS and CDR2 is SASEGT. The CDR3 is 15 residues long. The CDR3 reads CASSLVGQGNTEAFF.

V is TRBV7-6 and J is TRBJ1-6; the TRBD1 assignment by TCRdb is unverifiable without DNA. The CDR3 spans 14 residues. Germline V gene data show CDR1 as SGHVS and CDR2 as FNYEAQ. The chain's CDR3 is CASSQTGHNSPLHF.